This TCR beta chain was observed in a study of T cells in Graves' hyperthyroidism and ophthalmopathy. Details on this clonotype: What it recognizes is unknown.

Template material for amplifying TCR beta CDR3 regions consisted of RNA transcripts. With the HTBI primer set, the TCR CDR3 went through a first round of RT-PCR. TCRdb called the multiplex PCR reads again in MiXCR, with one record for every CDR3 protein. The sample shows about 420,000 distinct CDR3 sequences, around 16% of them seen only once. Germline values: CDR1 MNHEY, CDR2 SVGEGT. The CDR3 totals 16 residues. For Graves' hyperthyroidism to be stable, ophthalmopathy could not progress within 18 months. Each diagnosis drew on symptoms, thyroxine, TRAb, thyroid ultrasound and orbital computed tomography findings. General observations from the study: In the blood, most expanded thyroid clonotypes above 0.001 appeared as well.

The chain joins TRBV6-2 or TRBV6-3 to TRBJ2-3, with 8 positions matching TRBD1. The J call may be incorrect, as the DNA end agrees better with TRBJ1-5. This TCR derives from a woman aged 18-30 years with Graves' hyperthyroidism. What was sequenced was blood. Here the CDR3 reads CASSAVSGGLTDTQHF. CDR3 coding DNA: TGTGCCAGCAGTGCGGTCTCAGGGGGCTTAACAGATACGCAGCATTTT.